Here is one T cell receptor beta chain with its context. These data are taken from a study of T cells expressing NK-cell markers. Study at large: The eight sequenced donors comprised seven who were HCMV-seropositive and one who was seronegative.

This CDR3 is built from 12 residues. Germline CDR1 reads SGDLS; CDR2 reads YYNGEE. No DNA is given; TCRdb re-called the 5' RACE reads and lists each CDR3 protein once. Here the sample table reports about 150,000 distinct CDR3 sequences. V gene TRBV9 combines with J gene TRBJ2-1. The sequenced sample consisted of blood T cells: a sorted CD56 or NKG2C T cell subset, CD4+ or CD8+ T cells, or bulk PBMC T cells (not recorded which). The receptor's source is a woman in her 50s in good health. The CDR3 sequence is CASSVALDEQFF.